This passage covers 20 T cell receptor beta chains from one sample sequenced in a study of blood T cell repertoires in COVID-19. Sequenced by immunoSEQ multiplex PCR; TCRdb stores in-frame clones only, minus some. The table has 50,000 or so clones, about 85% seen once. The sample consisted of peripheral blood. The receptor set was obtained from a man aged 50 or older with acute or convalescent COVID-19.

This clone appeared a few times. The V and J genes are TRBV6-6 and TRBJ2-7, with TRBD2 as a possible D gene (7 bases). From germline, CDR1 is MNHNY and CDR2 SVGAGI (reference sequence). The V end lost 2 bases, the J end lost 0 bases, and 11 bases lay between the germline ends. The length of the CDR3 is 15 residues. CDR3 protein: CASSYGGGGSYEQYF. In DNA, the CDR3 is TGTGCCAGCAGTTACGGGGGGGGCGGCTCCTACGAGCAGTACTTC.

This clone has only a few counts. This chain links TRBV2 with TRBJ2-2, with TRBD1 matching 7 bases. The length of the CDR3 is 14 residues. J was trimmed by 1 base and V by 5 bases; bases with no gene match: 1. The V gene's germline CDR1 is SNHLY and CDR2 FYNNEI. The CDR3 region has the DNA TGTGCCAGCAGTTGGGACAGGAACACCGGGGAGCTGTTTTTT. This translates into CASSWDRNTGELFF.

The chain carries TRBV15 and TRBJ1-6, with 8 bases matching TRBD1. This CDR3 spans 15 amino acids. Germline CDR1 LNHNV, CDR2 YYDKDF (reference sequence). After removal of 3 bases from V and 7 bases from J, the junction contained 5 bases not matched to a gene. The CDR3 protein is CATSRPRTGNSPLHF. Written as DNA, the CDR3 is TGTGCCACCAGCAGGCCCCGGACAGGGAATTCACCCCTCCACTTT. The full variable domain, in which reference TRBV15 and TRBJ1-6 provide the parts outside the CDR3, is DAMVIQNPRYQVTQFGKPVTLSCSQTLNHNVMYWYQQKSSQAPKLLFHYYDKDFNNEADTPDNFQSRRPNTSFCFLDIRSPGLGDTAMYLCATSRPRTGNSPLHFGNGTRLTVT.

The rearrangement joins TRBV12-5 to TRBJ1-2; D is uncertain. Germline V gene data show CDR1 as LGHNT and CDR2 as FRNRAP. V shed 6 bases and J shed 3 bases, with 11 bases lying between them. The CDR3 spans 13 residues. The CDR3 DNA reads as TGTGCTAGTGGCCCGGCTCGGGACTATGGCTACACCTTC. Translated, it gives CASGPARDYGYTF.

CDR3 residues: CASSSPPGQASYEQYF. The CDR3 nucleotides are TGCGCCAGCAGCTCCCCCCCGGGACAGGCCTCCTACGAGCAGTACTTC. V usage is TRBV5-1 and J usage is TRBJ2-7, with 8 bases identical to TRBD1. Germline V lookup: CDR1 SGHRS, CDR2 YFSETQ. CDR3 length: 16 residues. With 3 bases clipped from V and 0 bases from J, the junction kept 8 bases outside the gene matches.

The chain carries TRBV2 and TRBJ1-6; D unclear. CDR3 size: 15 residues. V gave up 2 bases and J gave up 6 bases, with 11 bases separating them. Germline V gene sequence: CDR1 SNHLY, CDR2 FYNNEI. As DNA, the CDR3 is TGTGCCAGCAGTGAACGGGGATTTGGTAATTCACCCCTCCACTTT. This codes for CASSERGFGNSPLHF.

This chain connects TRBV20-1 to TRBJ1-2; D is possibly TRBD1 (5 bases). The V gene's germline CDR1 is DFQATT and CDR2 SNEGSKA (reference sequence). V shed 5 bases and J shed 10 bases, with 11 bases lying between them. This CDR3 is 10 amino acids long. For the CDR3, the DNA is TGCAGTGCTCGTCAGGGCAACTACACCTTC. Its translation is CSARQGNYTF.

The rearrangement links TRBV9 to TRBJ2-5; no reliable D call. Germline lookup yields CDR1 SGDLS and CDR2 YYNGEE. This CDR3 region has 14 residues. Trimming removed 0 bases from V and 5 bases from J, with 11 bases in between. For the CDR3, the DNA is TGTGCCAGCAGCGTAGGGGTTAGCCCGGAGACCCAGTACTTC. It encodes CASSVGVSPETQYF.

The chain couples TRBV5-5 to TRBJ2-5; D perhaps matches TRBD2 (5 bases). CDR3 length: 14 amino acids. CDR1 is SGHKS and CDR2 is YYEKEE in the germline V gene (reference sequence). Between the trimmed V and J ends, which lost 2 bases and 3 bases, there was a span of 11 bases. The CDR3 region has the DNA TGTGCCAGCAGCTTCAGAGGGCGCGAAGAGACCCAGTACTTC. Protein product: CASSFRGREETQYF.

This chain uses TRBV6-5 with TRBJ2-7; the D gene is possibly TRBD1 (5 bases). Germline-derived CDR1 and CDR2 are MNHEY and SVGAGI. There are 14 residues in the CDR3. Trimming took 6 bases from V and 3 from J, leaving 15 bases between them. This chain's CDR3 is CASSADRILYEQYF. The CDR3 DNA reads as TGTGCCAGCAGCGCAGACAGAATCCTCTACGAGCAGTACTTC.

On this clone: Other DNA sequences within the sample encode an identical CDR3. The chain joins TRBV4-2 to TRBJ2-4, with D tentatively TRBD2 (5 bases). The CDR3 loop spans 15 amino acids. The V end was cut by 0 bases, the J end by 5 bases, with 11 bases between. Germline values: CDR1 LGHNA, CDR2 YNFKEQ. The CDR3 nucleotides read TGTGCCAGCAGCCAAGAGAGAGGGCGGGAAAACATTCAGTACTTC. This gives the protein CASSQERGRENIQYF.

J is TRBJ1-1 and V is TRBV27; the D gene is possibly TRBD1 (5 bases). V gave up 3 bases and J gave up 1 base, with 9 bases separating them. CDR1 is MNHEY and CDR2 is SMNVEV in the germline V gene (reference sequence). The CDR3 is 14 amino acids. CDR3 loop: CASSFGGPNTEAFF. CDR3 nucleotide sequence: TGTGCCAGCAGTTTCGGGGGTCCGAACACTGAAGCTTTCTTT.

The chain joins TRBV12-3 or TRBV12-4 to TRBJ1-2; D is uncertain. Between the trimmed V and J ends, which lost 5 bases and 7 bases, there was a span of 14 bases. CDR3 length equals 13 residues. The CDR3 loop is CASSTLEGSGYTF. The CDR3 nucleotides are TGTGCCAGCAGTACCCTAGAGGGTTCTGGCTACACCTTC.

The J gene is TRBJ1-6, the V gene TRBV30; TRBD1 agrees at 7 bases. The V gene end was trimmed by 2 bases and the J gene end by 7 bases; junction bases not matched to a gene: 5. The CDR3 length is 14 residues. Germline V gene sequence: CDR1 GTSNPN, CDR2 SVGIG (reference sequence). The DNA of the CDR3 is TGTGCCTGGAGTATGGAGACAGGGAATTCACCCCTCCACTTT. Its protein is CAWSMETGNSPLHF.

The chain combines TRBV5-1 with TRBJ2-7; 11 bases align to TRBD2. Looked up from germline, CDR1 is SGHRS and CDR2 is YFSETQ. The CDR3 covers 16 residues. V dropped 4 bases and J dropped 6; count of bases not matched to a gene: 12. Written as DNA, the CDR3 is TGCGCCAGCAGCCCCGGGGGTAGCGGGGGGGTGAGCGAGCAGTACTTC. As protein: CASSPGGSGGVSEQYF.

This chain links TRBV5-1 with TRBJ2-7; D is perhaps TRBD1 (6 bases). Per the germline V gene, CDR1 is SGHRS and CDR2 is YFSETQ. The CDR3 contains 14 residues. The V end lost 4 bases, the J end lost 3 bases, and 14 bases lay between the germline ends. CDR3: CASSAGQRNYEQYF. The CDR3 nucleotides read TGCGCCAGCAGCGCCGGACAGAGGAACTACGAGCAGTACTTC. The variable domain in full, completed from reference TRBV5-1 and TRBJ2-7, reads KAGVTQTPRYLIKTRGQQVTLSCSPISGHRSVSWYQQTPGQGLQFLFEYFSETQRNKGNFPGRFSGRQFSNSRSEMNVSTLELGDSALYLCASSAGQRNYEQYFGPGTRLTVT.

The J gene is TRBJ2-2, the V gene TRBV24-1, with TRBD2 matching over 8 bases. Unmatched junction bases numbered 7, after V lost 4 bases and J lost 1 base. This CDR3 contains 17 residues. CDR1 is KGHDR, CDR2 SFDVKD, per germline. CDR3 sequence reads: CATSDPASGGNTGELFF. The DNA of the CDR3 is TGTGCCACCAGTGACCCTGCGAGCGGGGGGAACACCGGGGAGCTGTTTTTT.

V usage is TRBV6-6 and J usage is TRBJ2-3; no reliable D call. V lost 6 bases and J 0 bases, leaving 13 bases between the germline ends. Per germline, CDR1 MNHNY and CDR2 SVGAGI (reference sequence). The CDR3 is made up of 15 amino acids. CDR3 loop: CASRFRISSTDTQYF. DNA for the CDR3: TGTGCCAGCAGATTCAGGATCAGTAGCACAGATACGCAGTATTTT.

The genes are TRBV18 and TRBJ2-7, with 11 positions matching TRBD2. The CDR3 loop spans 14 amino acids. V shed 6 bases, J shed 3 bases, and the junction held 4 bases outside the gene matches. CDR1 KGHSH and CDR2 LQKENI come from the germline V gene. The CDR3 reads CASSQTSGDYEQYF. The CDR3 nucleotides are TGTGCCAGCTCGCAGACTAGCGGGGACTACGAGCAGTACTTC.

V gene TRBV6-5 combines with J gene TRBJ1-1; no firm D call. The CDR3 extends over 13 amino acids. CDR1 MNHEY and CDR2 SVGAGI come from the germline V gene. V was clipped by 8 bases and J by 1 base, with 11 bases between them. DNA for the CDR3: TGTGCCAGCGTTGACGGGTGGAACACTGAAGCTTTCTTT. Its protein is CASVDGWNTEAFF.